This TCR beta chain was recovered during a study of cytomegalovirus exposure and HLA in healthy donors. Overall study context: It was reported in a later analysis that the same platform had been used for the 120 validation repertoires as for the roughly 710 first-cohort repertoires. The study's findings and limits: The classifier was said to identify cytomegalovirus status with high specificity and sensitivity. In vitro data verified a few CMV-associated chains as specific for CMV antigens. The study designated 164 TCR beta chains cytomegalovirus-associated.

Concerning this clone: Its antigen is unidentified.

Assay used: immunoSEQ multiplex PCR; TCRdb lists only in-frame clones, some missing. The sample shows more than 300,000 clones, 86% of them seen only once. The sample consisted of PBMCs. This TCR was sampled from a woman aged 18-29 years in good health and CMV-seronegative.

The CDR3 DNA follows: TGTGCCAGCGACTGGCTAGCTAACTATGGCTACACCTTC. The encoded protein is CASDWLANYGYTF. The chain recombines TRBV30 with TRBJ1-2; D gene uncertain. Germline CDR1 is GTSNPN and CDR2 is SVGIG (reference sequence). Between the trimmed V and J ends, which lost 8 bases and 0 bases, there was a span of 13 bases. The CDR3 is made up of 13 amino acids.